Following are 27 T cell receptor beta chains from one sample sequenced in a study of T-cell reconstitution after alpha-beta-depleted transplantation in children. Unique molecular identifiers featured in how the TCRbeta library was prepared. In TCRdb, the PCR reads were re-called with MiXCR into one record per CDR3 protein. The data contain a few hundred thousand distinct CDR3 sequences, around two fifths of them singletons. The sample here was PBMCs, taken before TCRalphabeta/CD19-depleted stem cell transplant. Receptors were obtained from a girl aged 2 to 10 with aplastic anemia, due to receive a stem cell transplant.

This clonotype was seen repeatedly, ten times or more. The chain links TRBV27 to TRBJ1-2; D is undetermined. Germline-derived CDR1 and CDR2 are MNHEY and SMNVEV (reference sequence). CDR3 length: 13 residues. Trimming removed 3 bases at V and 0 bases at J, with 5 bases between. CDR3 coding DNA: TGTGCCAGCAGTTTCAGGACTAACTATGGCTACACCTTC. Protein sequence: CASSFRTNYGYTF.

This clonotype has at least ten counts. The V call is TRBV28, the J call TRBJ1-1; D may be TRBD1 (6 bases). Trimming removed 5 bases from V and 4 bases from J, with 14 bases in between. CDR1 is MDHEN and CDR2 is SYDVKM in the germline V gene. This CDR3 region has 14 residues. DNA of the CDR3: TGTGCCAGCAGTCCCGGGACACTCCCCACTGAAGCTTTCTTT. This codes for CASSPGTLPTEAFF.

This chain links TRBV12-3 or TRBV12-4 with TRBJ1-2, with 8 bases that match TRBD1. The CDR3 covers 14 residues. V dropped 3 bases and J dropped 7; count of bases not matched to a gene: 7. Written as DNA, the CDR3 is TGTGCCAGCAGTTTGGGCAGGGGGCAGTCTGGCTACACCTTC. Translating it yields CASSLGRGQSGYTF.

The V call is TRBV5-1, the J call TRBJ2-5; D uncertain. This CDR3 has 12 amino acids. The germline CDR1 and CDR2 sequences are SGHRS and YFSETQ. Trimming removed 2 bases at V and 3 bases at J, with 5 bases between. DNA for the CDR3: TGCGCCAGCAGCTTCCCGGAAGAGACCCAGTACTTC. Amino acids: CASSFPEETQYF.

This clonotype was observed many times. The rearrangement joins TRBV5-6 to TRBJ1-2; D gene unclear. Between the trimmed V and J ends, which lost 0 bases and 5 bases, there was a span of 17 bases. Germline-derived CDR1 and CDR2 are SGHDT and YYEEEE. The CDR3 is 16 amino acids. CDR3 loop: CASSLDEAPALYGYTF. CDR3 nucleotide sequence: TGTGCCAGCAGCTTGGATGAGGCCCCAGCCCTATATGGCTACACCTTC.

This rearrangement joins TRBV20-1 to TRBJ2-3; 9 bases line up with TRBD1. CDR1 and CDR2 (germline): DFQATT, SNEGSKA (reference sequence). The ends lost 3 bases at V and 3 bases at J; junction bases unmatched: 10. The CDR3 is 16 residues long. The CDR3 nucleotides are TGCAGTGCTAGGAGGGGGACAGGGATAGTTACAGATACGCAGTATTTT. Protein sequence: CSARRGTGIVTDTQYF.

This sequence joins TRBV12-3 or TRBV12-4 and TRBJ2-5; D ambiguous. Trimming cost V 7 bases and J 2 bases, with 8 bases left between them. The CDR3 has 12 residues. CDR3 protein: CASMQAQETQYF. In DNA, the CDR3 is TGTGCCAGCATGCAGGCGCAAGAGACCCAGTACTTC.

The chain uses TRBV15 and TRBJ1-2; weak D call: TRBD1 (6 bases). Trimming shortened V by 2 bases and J by 4 bases, and 14 bases separated the two germline ends. Germline V CDR1 and CDR2: LNHNV, YYDKDF (reference sequence). The CDR3 covers 15 residues. CDR3 residues: CATSRSRTVIYGYTF. The CDR3 coding sequence is TGTGCCACCAGCAGATCACGGACAGTCATCTATGGCTACACCTTC. Filled out from reference TRBV15 and TRBJ1-2, the complete variable domain reads DAMVIQNPRYQVTQFGKPVTLSCSQTLNHNVMYWYQQKSSQAPKLLFHYYDKDFNNEADTPDNFQSRRPNTSFCFLDIRSPGLGDTAMYLCATSRSRTVIYGYTFGSGTRLTVV.

In its sample, this clonotype was seen a few times. The rearrangement uses TRBV20-1 and TRBJ2-5, with a tentative D call TRBD2 (6 bases). V dropped 3 bases and J dropped 4 bases, with 21 bases sitting between them. Germline V CDR1 and CDR2: DFQATT, SNEGSKA (reference sequence). This CDR3 has 16 residues. This CDR3 is CSASPRQTGVRETQYF. In nucleotides, the CDR3 is TGCAGTGCTAGTCCCCGGCAGACGGGAGTGAGAGAGACCCAGTACTTC.

The rearrangement links TRBV9 to TRBJ2-1, with D perhaps matching TRBD2 (6 bases). Trimming pared 0 bases from V and 12 bases from J, leaving 19 bases between. The CDR3 is made up of 15 amino acids. Per germline, CDR1 SGDLS and CDR2 YYNGEE. CDR3 loop: CASSVAAEGTKGQFF. As DNA, the CDR3 is TGTGCCAGCAGCGTAGCTGCGGAGGGAACAAAGGGGCAGTTCTTC.

This clonotype was counted many times. The chain has TRBV2 and TRBJ2-3; 15 bases align to TRBD2. Germline CDR1 and CDR2: SNHLY and FYNNEI. Unmatched junction bases numbered 12, after V lost 8 bases and J lost 6 bases. The CDR3 extends over 17 amino acids. DNA of the CDR3: TGTGCCAGCTTTAGGACTAGCGGGAGGGCCGGCGCGGATACGCAGTATTTT. Residues: CASFRTSGRAGADTQYF.

The chain combines TRBV5-6 with TRBJ1-4; D gene uncertain. The ends were cut back, 0 bases at V and 8 bases at J, with 17 bases in the middle. The CDR3 loop spans 16 amino acids. CDR1 SGHDT and CDR2 YYEEEE come from the germline V gene. The CDR3 nucleotides read TGTGCCAGCAGCTTGGCCGGGCAGGTTCGGTACGAAAAACTGTTTTTT. Amino acid sequence: CASSLAGQVRYEKLFF.

The chain is built from TRBV5-5 and TRBJ1-2; TRBD1 matches 8 bases. Germline trimming cut 1 base from V and 8 bases from J; bases unmatched to any gene: 7. The CDR3 is 14 residues long. CDR1 is SGHKS, CDR2 YYEKEE, per germline (reference sequence). CDR3 sequence (DNA): TGTGCCAGCAGCTTGTTTGAGACAGGGGTCGGCTACACCTTC. Protein sequence: CASSLFETGVGYTF.

This chain links TRBV7-9 with TRBJ2-7, with D uncertain. This CDR3 has 13 amino acids. Germline CDR1 is SEHNR and CDR2 is FQNEAQ (reference sequence). Trimming took 5 bases from V and 5 from J, leaving 13 bases between them. CDR3 coding DNA: TGTGCCAGCAGCCCCCTAGGCAGCCACGAGCAGTACTTC. This sequence encodes CASSPLGSHEQYF.

V usage is TRBV3-1 and J usage is TRBJ2-7; D may be TRBD2 (5 bases). CDR1 LGHDT and CDR2 YNNKEL come from the germline V gene (reference sequence). CDR3 length: 17 residues. The ends were cut back, 11 bases at V and 1 base at J, with 27 bases in the middle. DNA of the CDR3: TGTGCCTGCTGCAAAGATACTACGGACTGGGAGTCCTACGAGCAGTACTTC. Protein: CACCKDTTDWESYEQYF.

The DNA of the CDR3 is TGTGCCAGCAGCGTAGGACTAGTGCACACAGATACGCAGTATTTT. Protein: CASSVGLVHTDTQYF. The J gene is TRBJ2-3, the V gene TRBV9, with a tentative D call TRBD2 (6 bases). The ends were cut back, 0 bases at V and 2 bases at J, with 10 bases in the middle. In germline, CDR1 is SGDLS, CDR2 YYNGEE. The CDR3 totals 15 residues.

The V call is TRBV5-1, the J call TRBJ2-1; unclear D gene. The V gene's germline CDR1 is SGHRS and CDR2 YFSETQ. This CDR3 contains 16 residues. Trimming took 2 bases from V and 0 from J, leaving 12 bases between them. DNA for the CDR3: TGCGCCAGCAGCTTTTCGGCCACGAGCTCCTACAATGAGCAGTTCTTC. It encodes CASSFSATSSYNEQFF.

The chain recombines TRBV6-1 with TRBJ2-3; weak D call: TRBD1 (6 bases). CDR3 size: 16 residues. V was shortened by 6 bases and J by 0 bases, with 16 bases between the two germline ends. Germline V gives CDR1 MNHNS, CDR2 SASEGT. The CDR3 here is CASSPLTGGSTDTQYF. As DNA, the CDR3 is TGTGCCAGCAGCCCCCTGACAGGAGGTAGCACAGATACGCAGTATTTT.

This clonotype has ten or more counts. V and J are TRBV7-2 and TRBJ2-3, with 10 nucleotides matching TRBD1. The CDR3 contains 17 residues. Germline-derived CDR1 and CDR2 are SGHTA and FQGNSA. J lost 0 bases, V lost 1 base, and 4 bases had no gene match. The CDR3, as DNA: TGTGCCAGCAGCTTAGTGGGGACAGGGGCTAGCACAGATACGCAGTATTTT. Its translation is CASSLVGTGASTDTQYF. Full variable domain (rest looked up from reference TRBV7-2 and TRBJ2-3): GAGVSQSPSNKVTEKGKDVELRCDPISGHTALYWYRQSLGQGLEFLIYFQGNSAPDKSGLPSDRFSAERTGGSVSTLTIQRTQQEDSAVYLCASSLVGTGASTDTQYFGPGTRLTVL.

This clonotype was observed many times. The gene calls are TRBV12-3 or TRBV12-4 and TRBJ2-1; possible D gene TRBD1, 5 bases. The CDR3 extends over 13 amino acids. Trimming took off 4 bases at V and 13 bases at J, with 17 bases between the two ends. Here the CDR3 DNA reads TGTGCCAGCAGTTCGACAGCTTTATCCCTCCAGTTCTTC. Protein: CASSSTALSLQFF.

This clonotype was found a few times. The rearrangement joins TRBV15 to TRBJ2-5; either TRBD1 or TRBD2 may fit D (5 bases each). This CDR3 spans 14 amino acids. Germline V lookup: CDR1 LNHNV, CDR2 YYDKDF (reference sequence). V lost 5 bases and J lost 5, with 15 bases in between. CDR3 nucleotides: TGTGCCACCAGCTCCCGTCGGGACCCCGAGACCCAGTACTTC. Protein: CATSSRRDPETQYF.

This chain connects TRBV4-1 to TRBJ2-3; 11 nucleotides line up with TRBD1. CDR1 MGHRA and CDR2 YSYEKL come from the germline V gene. This CDR3 contains 16 residues. Trimming took 4 bases from V and 5 from J; bases not matched to a gene: 8. The CDR3 loop reads CASSPKDRGRGDTQYF. CDR3 bases: TGCGCCAGCAGCCCCAAGGACAGGGGGCGCGGAGATACGCAGTATTTT.

In its sample, this clonotype was seen many times. This rearrangement joins TRBV5-1 to TRBJ2-1; the match to TRBD2 covers 13 bases. This CDR3 has 15 residues. With V trimmed by 4 bases and J by 5 bases, 3 bases remained unmatched. The germline CDR1 and CDR2 sequences are SGHRS and YFSETQ. Here the CDR3 reads CASSPGTSGNNEQFF. CDR3 coding DNA: TGCGCCAGCAGCCCTGGGACTAGCGGGAACAATGAGCAGTTCTTC.

As for this clonotype: At one of its ends the junction is not consistent with the germline gene, which may arise from a read error. The V gene is TRBV18, the J gene TRBJ2-7; TRBD1 or TRBD2 may be the D gene (5 bases each). The CDR3 loop spans 15 amino acids. Germline V gene lookup returns CDR1 KGHSH and CDR2 LQKENI. The CDR3 nucleotides read TGTGCCAACTCACCATGGCAGGGAGCTTCCTACGAGCAGTCCTTC. This encodes CANSPWQGASYEQSF.

The chain recombines TRBV19 with TRBJ2-7; D ambiguous. Germline loops: CDR1 LNHDA, CDR2 SQIVND (reference sequence). There are 13 residues in the CDR3. The V end lost 3 bases, the J end lost 3 bases, and 9 bases lay between the germline ends. The CDR3 loop is CASSMKSVYEQYF. In nucleotides, the CDR3 is TGTGCCAGTAGTATGAAGTCCGTCTACGAGCAGTACTTC.

The chain combines TRBV20-1 with TRBJ1-5; TRBD1 matches at 7 bases. CDR3 size: 16 residues. CDR1 DFQATT and CDR2 SNEGSKA come from the germline V gene (reference sequence). Losses at the gene ends were 6 bases for V and 0 bases for J; bases not matched to a gene: 11. The chain's CDR3 is CSATTRGQNSNQPQHF. Here the CDR3 DNA reads TGCAGTGCCACGACAAGGGGGCAGAATAGCAATCAGCCCCAGCATTTT.

Many counts were recorded for this clonotype. DNA of the CDR3: TGTGCCAGCAGTTGGGGGGCAGGACAGGGGGCAAGGGAGCAGTACTTC. It is translated as CASSWGAGQGAREQYF. This sequence joins TRBV12-3 or TRBV12-4 and TRBJ2-7; 11 nucleotides align to TRBD1. The junction had 12 bases not matched to a gene; V was cut back by 4 bases and J by 7 bases. CDR3 length equals 16 residues.